This paragraph covers one TCR beta chain sequence. Methods used by the authors: Estimated nucleated cell counts came from reference gene primer amplification. Here immunoSEQ multiplex PCR was the method, and the copy in TCRdb shows in-frame clones only, minus some. The V and J calls and clone size come from that table; D and trimming were worked out from the DNA. The sample yields some 200,000 clones, 82% seen once. The data derive from a study of blood T cell repertoires in COVID-19. At the level of the study: Nucleic acid was either cDNA or gDNA, and it came from T cells, B-cell-depleted T cells, or PBMCs.

Trimming shortened V by 1 base and J by 2 bases, and 13 bases separated the two germline ends. The germline V gene has CDR1 SGHTA and CDR2 FQGTGA. The CDR3 has 16 residues. The sequenced material came from PBMCs or T cells enriched from blood (not recorded which). The gene calls are TRBV7-3 and TRBJ2-3, with D unclear. The TCR originated in a man aged 40-49 years who had recovered from COVID-19. The CDR3 coding sequence is TGTGCCAGCAGCTTAATTGGCAGCGTAAACACAGATACGCAGTATTTT. Amino acid sequence: CASSLIGSVNTDTQYF. Supplemented by reference TRBV7-3 and TRBJ2-3, the full variable domain reads GAGVSQTPSNKVTEKGKYVELRCDPISGHTALYWYRQSLGQGPEFLIYFQGTGAADDSGLPNDRFFAVRPEGSVSTLKIQRTERGDSAVYLCASSLIGSVNTDTQYFGPGTRLTVL.